Following are 18 T cell receptor beta chains from one sample sequenced in a study of T-cell reconstitution after alpha-beta-depleted transplantation in children. For TCRbeta, the library was prepared with unique molecular identifiers. One entry per CDR3 protein, called by TCRdb with MiXCR from the PCR reads. In the table there are more than 400,000 distinct CDR3 sequences, roughly 11% of which are singletons. Sequencing used PBMCs, mostly from graft donor cells, obtained 180 days after TCRalphabeta/CD19-depleted stem cell transplant. These receptors came from a female patient aged 2-10 years who had a stem cell transplant for aplastic anemia, so the T cells may come from the graft donor.

CDR3 sequence reads: CASSASSSNQPQHF. For the CDR3, the DNA is TGTGCCAGCAGTGCCTCCAGTAGCAATCAGCCCCAGCATTTT. J is TRBJ1-5 and V is TRBV28, with D uncertain. CDR1 and CDR2 from the germline V gene are MDHEN and SYDVKM. V lost 5 bases and J lost 0, with 8 bases in between. The CDR3 length is 14 residues.

This clonotype has only a few counts. The rearrangement joins TRBV18 to TRBJ2-5; a weak D match, TRBD1 (6 bases). Germline V gene lookup returns CDR1 KGHSH and CDR2 LQKENI. The ends were cut back, 2 bases at V and 5 bases at J, with 12 bases in the middle. This CDR3 has 14 residues. The CDR3: CASSPIQGGETQYF. In DNA form, the CDR3 reads TGTGCCAGCTCACCAATACAGGGTGGGGAGACCCAGTACTTC.

The chain links TRBV7-2 to TRBJ2-1; D uncertain. The CDR3 totals 14 residues. Trimming cost V 5 bases and J 1 base, with 9 bases left between them. Per germline, CDR1 SGHTA and CDR2 FQGNSA. CDR3 DNA: TGTGCCAGCAGCCCTGTATGGTCCTACAATGAGCAGTTCTTC. Protein product: CASSPVWSYNEQFF.

The J gene is TRBJ2-3, the V gene TRBV27; 11 bases line up with TRBD2. After removal of 5 bases from V and 2 bases from J, the junction contained 6 bases not matched to a gene. The CDR3 length is 16 residues. CDR1 is MNHEY and CDR2 is SMNVEV in the germline V gene (reference sequence). The CDR3 reads CASSRGTSGYTDTQYF. In DNA form, the CDR3 reads TGTGCCAGCAGTAGAGGGACTAGCGGATACACAGATACGCAGTATTTT.

The chain employs TRBV12-3 or TRBV12-4 and TRBJ1-3; no definite D call. Between the trimmed V and J ends, which lost 6 bases and 8 bases, there was a span of 17 bases. The CDR3 totals 14 residues. The CDR3 coding sequence is TGTGCCAGCAGCAAAAACTCGGGGAGAGACACCATATATTTT. Translated: CASSKNSGRDTIYF.

This clonotype was detected a few times. V is TRBV18 and J is TRBJ1-1; D not certain. V was shortened by 2 bases and J by 0 bases, with 10 bases between the two germline ends. CDR1 is KGHSH and CDR2 is LQKENI in the germline V gene. This CDR3 contains 15 residues. CDR3 region: CASSPNPVMNTEAFF. The CDR3 nucleotides read TGTGCCAGCTCACCAAACCCGGTGATGAACACTGAAGCTTTCTTT.

This clonotype showed up just a few times. The chain joins TRBV3-1 to TRBJ2-1, with unresolved D. Germline CDR1 LGHDT, CDR2 YNNKEL (reference sequence). The CDR3 has 14 residues. V lost 0 bases to trimming and J lost 2 bases, with 5 bases between them. The CDR3 DNA reads as TGTGCCAGCAGCCAAGAGCTCCCCTACAATGAGCAGTTCTTC. It encodes CASSQELPYNEQFF.

This clonotype was seen more than once but under ten times. The chain is built from TRBV5-1 and TRBJ2-5; 8 nucleotides agree with TRBD1. V was pared by 2 bases and J by 3 bases, with 0 bases of the junction left unmatched. CDR1 and CDR2 from the germline V gene are SGHRS and YFSETQ. The CDR3 loop spans 13 amino acids. CDR3 protein: CASSLQGEETQYF. CDR3 nucleotides: TGCGCCAGCAGCTTACAGGGGGAAGAGACCCAGTACTTC. The full variable domain, with the rest looked up from reference TRBV5-1 and TRBJ2-5, is KAGVTQTPRYLIKTRGQQVTLSCSPISGHRSVSWYQQTPGQGLQFLFEYFSETQRNKGNFPGRFSGRQFSNSRSEMNVSTLELGDSALYLCASSLQGEETQYFGPGTRLLVL.

This clonotype was counted between two and nine times. The chain joins TRBV7-2 to TRBJ1-2; D not certain. CDR1 is SGHTA, CDR2 FQGNSA, per germline. The CDR3 is made up of 14 amino acids. Trimming stripped 5 bases from V and 4 bases from J, with 14 bases between. CDR3 coding DNA: TGTGCCAGCAGCCTCCCCCAAATTTCCTATGGCTACACCTTC. Its translation: CASSLPQISYGYTF.

The chain links TRBV20-1 to TRBJ1-5; TRBD1 agrees at 7 bases. Germline V gene sequence: CDR1 DFQATT, CDR2 SNEGSKA (reference sequence). Germline trimming cut 0 bases from V and 3 bases from J; bases unmatched to any gene: 11. The CDR3 extends over 17 amino acids. In DNA, the CDR3 is TGCAGTGCTAGAGATTGGGGGAGGGGGCAAAACAATCAGCCCCAGCATTTT. This sequence encodes CSARDWGRGQNNQPQHF.

In DNA form, the CDR3 reads TGCAGTGCTAGTCGGGGCCGGGAAGCTTTCTTT. The encoded protein is CSASRGREAFF. The chain combines TRBV20-1 with TRBJ1-1; maybe TRBD1 (5 bases). The CDR3 runs to 11 residues. Germline V gene lookup returns CDR1 DFQATT and CDR2 SNEGSKA (reference sequence). Trimming took off 3 bases at V and 8 bases at J, with 10 bases between the two ends.

This clonotype was found many times. The chain joins TRBV28 to TRBJ2-2; D might be TRBD2 (6 bases). The CDR3 consists of 14 residues. Germline V gives CDR1 MDHEN, CDR2 SYDVKM. Trimming stripped 6 bases from V and 2 bases from J, with 10 bases between. As DNA, the CDR3 is TGTGCCAGCAGCTCGGGACTTAACACCGGGGAGCTGTTTTTT. Protein product: CASSSGLNTGELFF.

The genes are TRBV11-2 and TRBJ2-7; D not resolved. The CDR3 is made up of 13 amino acids. CDR1 SGHAT and CDR2 FQNNGV come from the germline V gene. V lost 1 base and J 3 bases, leaving 7 bases between the germline ends. CDR3 nucleotide sequence: TGTGCCAGCAGCTTAGCGCCCTACTACGAGCAGTACTTC. Translation: CASSLAPYYEQYF.

This clonotype was seen more than once but under ten times. This chain connects TRBV28 to TRBJ2-3; weak D call: TRBD2 (6 bases). Between the trimmed V and J ends, which lost 10 bases and 6 bases, there was a span of 14 bases. CDR3 length: 12 residues. Germline-derived CDR1 and CDR2 are MDHEN and SYDVKM. The CDR3, as DNA: TGTGCCACCCTCGGAGGGAGGGATACGCAGTATTTT. It yields the protein CATLGGRDTQYF.

In this sample, this clonotype turned up a few times. The chain is built from TRBV6-5 and TRBJ1-6; the match to TRBD1 covers 7 bases. After removal of 2 bases from V and 10 bases from J, the junction contained 8 bases not matched to a gene. The V gene's germline CDR1 is MNHEY and CDR2 SVGAGI. The CDR3 sequence is 15 residues long. This CDR3 reads CASSYVTGRGSPLHF. The DNA of the CDR3 is TGTGCCAGCAGTTACGTGACAGGGAGGGGATCACCCCTCCACTTT.

The table lists this clonotype with a few counts. V and J are TRBV6-5 and TRBJ1-1; weak D call: TRBD1 (5 bases). The germline V gene encodes CDR1 MNHEY and CDR2 SVGAGI. This CDR3 spans 15 amino acids. Trimming shortened V by 2 bases and J by 0 bases, and 10 bases separated the two germline ends. The CDR3 region has the DNA TGTGCCAGCAGTTACGGGGCAGGACTGAACACTGAAGCTTTCTTT. Protein: CASSYGAGLNTEAFF.

This clonotype was detected a few times. The chain has TRBV7-2 and TRBJ2-5; D is ambiguous. From germline, CDR1 is SGHTA and CDR2 FQGNSA. Trimming took off 2 bases at V and 5 bases at J, with 9 bases between the two ends. The CDR3 runs to 13 residues. The CDR3 sequence is CASSLFPSETQYF. The CDR3 nucleotides read TGTGCCAGCAGCTTATTCCCATCGGAGACCCAGTACTTC.

The rearrangement joins TRBV11-2 to TRBJ2-7; D may match TRBD1 or TRBD2 (5 bases each). V was pared by 3 bases and J by 2 bases, with 8 bases between. This CDR3 has 13 amino acids. Germline CDR1 is SGHAT and CDR2 is FQNNGV. Here the CDR3 reads CASSLGVPYEQYV. The DNA for the CDR3 is TGTGCCAGCAGCTTGGGGGTCCCCTACGAGCAGTACGTC.